The 2 T cell receptor beta chains reported below all come from one sample, sequenced in a study of technical replicates of blood from several donors. The method was immunoSEQ multiplex PCR; TCRdb's version includes in-frame clones alone and lacks a portion of them. This sample has 75,000 to 95,000 clones, with over 80% found just once. What was sequenced was T cells isolated from PBMCs. These receptors were collected from a human donor in good health.

The rearrangement joins TRBV29-1 to TRBJ2-2, with TRBD1 matching over 9 bases. CDR1 is SQVTM, CDR2 ANQGSEA, per germline. The junction had 11 bases not matched to a gene; V was cut back by 4 bases and J by 5 bases. The length of the CDR3 is 16 residues. The CDR3 region is CSVVPGQGFGTGELFF. In DNA, the CDR3 is TGCAGCGTTGTACCTGGACAGGGGTTCGGAACCGGGGAGCTGTTTTTT.

This clone was counted between two and nine times. The J gene is TRBJ2-3, the V gene TRBV2; 8 positions match TRBD2. Germline V gene sequence: CDR1 SNHLY, CDR2 FYNNEI. After removal of 6 bases from V and 2 bases from J, the junction contained 7 bases not matched to a gene. CDR3 size: 15 residues. This CDR3 reads CASRGSGASTDTQYF. CDR3 nucleotides: TGTGCCAGCAGGGGTAGCGGGGCCTCCACAGATACGCAGTATTTT.